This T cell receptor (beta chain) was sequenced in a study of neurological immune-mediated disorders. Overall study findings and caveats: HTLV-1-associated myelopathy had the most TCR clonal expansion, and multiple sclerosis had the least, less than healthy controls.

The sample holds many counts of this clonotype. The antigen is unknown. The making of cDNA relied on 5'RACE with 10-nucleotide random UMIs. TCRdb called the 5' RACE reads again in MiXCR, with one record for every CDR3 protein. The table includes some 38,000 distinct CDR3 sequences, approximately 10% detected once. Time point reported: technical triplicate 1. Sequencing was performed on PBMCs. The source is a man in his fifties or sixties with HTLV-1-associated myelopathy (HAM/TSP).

CDR3 sequence reads: CASSRDPSNQPQHF. For the CDR3, the DNA is TGCGCCAGCAGCCGGGACCCCAGCAATCAGCCCCAGCATTTT. V is TRBV4-3 and J is TRBJ1-5, with D perhaps TRBD1 (5 bases). Trimming cost V 4 bases and J 1 base, with 8 bases left between them. The CDR3 consists of 14 residues. Germline V gene sequence: CDR1 LGHNA, CDR2 YSLEER.